These 23 T cell receptor beta chains share one sample of origin, sequenced in a study of brain T cells in children with intractable seizures. Libraries were prepared by immunoSEQ multiplex PCR; TCRdb keeps only in-frame clonotypes and omits some of them. The table lists about 110,000 clones, 90% to 95% of them singletons. The sequencing used peripheral blood, collected at surgery. The receptor set was obtained from a boy under two years old with hemimegalencephaly and intractable seizures.

CDR3 nucleotides: TGTGCCACCAGCAGAGATCCAGGGGGCTCCTACAATGAGCAGTTCTTC. Its protein product is CATSRDPGGSYNEQFF. The chain couples TRBV15 to TRBJ2-1; 7 bases match TRBD1. Germline CDR1 LNHNV, CDR2 YYDKDF (reference sequence). V shed 0 bases, J shed 0 bases, and the junction held 2 bases outside the gene matches. CDR3 size: 16 residues.

This clone was detected only once. The germline gene is not matched at one end of the junction; a read error may be the cause. The chain combines TRBV18 with TRBJ1-3; D might be TRBD1 (5 bases). Germline V lookup: CDR1 KGHSH, CDR2 LQKENI. The CDR3 covers 14 residues. The CDR3 sequence is CASSPGVVGKTIYF. The CDR3 region has the DNA TGTGCCAGCTCACCGGGGGTAGTCGGAAAAACCATATATTTT.

This clone appeared a single time. The chain combines TRBV18 with TRBJ2-2; D ambiguous. Trimming removed 1 base from V and 0 bases from J, with 9 bases in between. Germline V CDR1 and CDR2: KGHSH, LQKENI. There are 16 residues in the CDR3. The CDR3 DNA reads TGTGCCAGCTCACCACTCCCACCTGCGAACACCGGGGAGCTGTTTTTT. Translated: CASSPLPPANTGELFF.

In this sample, this clone turned up once. The rearrangement uses TRBV29-1 and TRBJ1-1; D not resolved. The CDR3 length is 11 residues. Between the trimmed V and J ends, which lost 7 bases and 4 bases, there was a span of 10 bases. In germline, CDR1 is SQVTM, CDR2 ANQGSEA. Here the CDR3 reads CSAVQTTEAFF. The CDR3 region has the DNA TGCAGCGCCGTCCAGACCACTGAAGCTTTCTTT.

The chain joins TRBV5-1 to TRBJ2-3; D call uncertain. The CDR3 is made up of 14 amino acids. Trimming pared 0 bases from V and 1 base from J, leaving 6 bases between. Germline CDR1 and CDR2: SGHRS and YFSETQ. The CDR3 loop reads CASSLGVGTDTQYF. CDR3 in DNA: TGCGCCAGCAGCTTGGGGGTCGGCACAGATACGCAGTATTTT. Variable domain in full (rest from reference TRBV5-1 and TRBJ2-3): KAGVTQTPRYLIKTRGQQVTLSCSPISGHRSVSWYQQTPGQGLQFLFEYFSETQRNKGNFPGRFSGRQFSNSRSEMNVSTLELGDSALYLCASSLGVGTDTQYFGPGTRLTVL.

The rearrangement links TRBV5-6 to TRBJ2-7; 12 bases match TRBD2. CDR1 and CDR2 (germline): SGHDT, YYEEEE. There are 15 residues in the CDR3. Trimming cost V 5 bases and J 2 bases; bases outside gene matches: 5. The CDR3 here is CASRLAGGNPYEQYF. CDR3 sequence (DNA): TGTGCCAGCAGGCTAGCGGGAGGGAACCCCTACGAGCAGTACTTC.

J is TRBJ1-3 and V is TRBV4-2; D not resolved. The germline gives CDR1 LGHNA, CDR2 YNFKEQ. CDR3 length equals 18 residues. V was clipped by 1 base and J by 0 bases, with 16 bases between them. The CDR3 bases are TGTGCCAGCAGCCAAGGGTTTCAGTCAGCCTCCTCTGGAAACACCATATATTTT. It is translated as CASSQGFQSASSGNTIYF.

The count of this clone is one. V usage is TRBV13 and J usage is TRBJ1-3; D is ambiguous. CDR3 length: 15 residues. Trimming removed 5 bases at V and 0 bases at J, with 11 bases between. The germline V gene encodes CDR1 PRHDT and CDR2 FYEKMQ (reference sequence). CDR3 protein: CASSPYHSSGNTIYF. The CDR3 DNA follows: TGTGCCAGCAGCCCATACCACAGCTCTGGAAACACCATATATTTT.

The CDR3 sequence: CASSERQARISPLHF. CDR3 nucleotide sequence: TGTGCCAGCAGTGAGAGGCAGGCTCGGATTTCACCCCTCCACTTT. J is TRBJ1-6 and V is TRBV2; D remains unclear. The V and J ends lost 3 bases and 9 bases respectively, with 15 bases between them. In germline, CDR1 is SNHLY, CDR2 FYNNEI. CDR3 length equals 15 residues.

The J gene is TRBJ2-1, the V gene TRBV25-1, with TRBD2 as a possible D gene (5 bases). Germline lookup yields CDR1 MGHDK and CDR2 SYGVNS. The CDR3 has 16 residues. Trimming took off 5 bases at V and 8 bases at J, with 22 bases between the two ends. CDR3 coding DNA: TGTGCCAGCAGTTCGTATCTAGCACAAGTTAAAGATGAGCAGTTCTTC. Protein: CASSSYLAQVKDEQFF.

The chain links TRBV2 to TRBJ1-1, with D uncertain. This CDR3 contains 12 residues. Trimming removed 8 bases from V and 1 base from J, with 8 bases in between. Germline values: CDR1 SNHLY, CDR2 FYNNEI. For the CDR3, the DNA is TGTGCCAGCCGAAGACAGAACACTGAAGCTTTCTTT. Protein: CASRRQNTEAFF.

The chain couples TRBV28 to TRBJ1-2; 9 bases fit TRBD1. The CDR3 sequence is 15 residues long. Trimming at V came to 1 base and at J to 8 bases, leaving 8 bases not matched to a gene. CDR1 and CDR2 (germline): MDHEN, SYDVKM. CDR3: CASSLFSGQGTGYTF. The CDR3, as DNA: TGTGCCAGCAGTTTATTTTCGGGACAGGGTACCGGCTACACCTTC.

The chain joins TRBV28 to TRBJ1-6; 7 nucleotides align to TRBD1. V was pared by 1 base and J by 7 bases, with 4 bases of the junction left unmatched. CDR1 MDHEN and CDR2 SYDVKM come from the germline V gene. This CDR3 comprises 15 residues. The CDR3 DNA reads TGTGCCAGCAGTTTATTTGCAGGGGGGAATTCACCCCTCCACTTT. The encoded protein is CASSLFAGGNSPLHF. Drawing the rest from reference TRBV28 and TRBJ1-6, the complete variable domain is DVKVTQSSRYLVKRTGEKVFLECVQDMDHENMFWYRQDPGLGLRLIYFSYDVKMKEKGDIPEGYSVSREKKERFSLILESASTNQTSMYLCASSLFAGGNSPLHFGNGTRLTVT.

V usage is TRBV10-3 and J usage is TRBJ1-1; D may be TRBD1 (6 bases). The CDR3 is 12 residues long. Germline V gene lookup returns CDR1 ENHRY and CDR2 SYGVKD. V lost 4 bases to trimming and J lost 7 bases, with 10 bases between them. The CDR3 DNA follows: TGTGCCATCAGTGGAGCGGACAGTGAAGCTTTCTTT. This gives the protein CAISGADSEAFF.

The chain carries TRBV19 and TRBJ1-5, with D possibly matching TRBD1 (6 bases). The ends were cut back, 5 bases at V and 3 bases at J, with 14 bases in the middle. The CDR3 consists of 15 residues. CDR1 and CDR2 (germline): LNHDA, SQIVND (reference sequence). The CDR3 nucleotides read TGTGCCAGTAGTCGACATTCAGGGGACAATCAGCCCCAGCATTTT. Translated: CASSRHSGDNQPQHF.

Only one count was recorded for this clone. Here the CDR3 reads CATRAGDAYNEQFF. CDR3 DNA: TGTGCCACCAGGGCGGGAGACGCCTACAATGAGCAGTTCTTC. The chain joins TRBV24-1 to TRBJ2-1, with 7 bases matching TRBD2. The CDR3 extends over 14 amino acids. The germline V gene encodes CDR1 KGHDR and CDR2 SFDVKD. J was trimmed by 2 bases and V by 7 bases; bases with no gene match: 4.

The chain uses TRBV3-1 (or the pseudogene TRBV3-2) and TRBJ1-4; 10 bases line up with TRBD1. The CDR3 is 18 residues long. Germline CDR1 LGHDT, CDR2 YNNKEL (reference sequence). Trimming removed 4 bases from V and 0 bases from J; junction bases left unmatched: 8. The CDR3 sequence: CASSPGRDRGPTNEKLFF. DNA for the CDR3: TGTGCCAGCAGCCCTGGTCGGGACAGGGGTCCAACTAATGAAAAACTGTTTTTT.

CDR3 DNA: TGTGCCAGCAGCTTGGCCCTGACTAGCGGGAGAACCTACGAGCAGTACTTC. It codes for CASSLALTSGRTYEQYF. The chain employs TRBV5-6 and TRBJ2-7, with 12 bases lining up with TRBD2. Germline V lookup: CDR1 SGHDT, CDR2 YYEEEE. This CDR3 has 17 amino acids. With 0 bases clipped from V and 2 bases from J, the junction kept 6 bases outside the gene matches. Looking up the rest from reference TRBV5-6 and TRBJ2-7 gives the full variable domain: DAGVTQSPTHLIKTRGQQVTLRCSPKSGHDTVSWYQQALGQGPQFIFQYYEEEERQRGNFPDRFSGHQFPNYSSELNVNALLLGDSALYLCASSLALTSGRTYEQYFGPGTRLTVT.

The gene calls are TRBV7-6 and TRBJ2-5, with 7 nucleotides matching TRBD2. The CDR3 totals 15 residues. Losses at the gene ends were 7 bases for V and 4 bases for J; bases not matched to a gene: 12. From germline, CDR1 is SGHVS and CDR2 FNYEAQ. The CDR3 protein is CASTTEAGAGETQYF. CDR3 DNA sequence: TGTGCCAGCACCACAGAGGCGGGAGCGGGAGAGACCCAGTACTTC. The complete variable domain, with remaining parts taken from reference TRBV7-6 and TRBJ2-5, reads GAGVSQSPRYKVTKRGQDVALRCDPISGHVSLYWYRQALGQGPEFLTYFNYEAQQDKSGLPNDRFSAERPEGSISTLTIQRTEQRDSAMYRCASTTEAGAGETQYFGPGTRLLVL.

This rearrangement joins TRBV28 to TRBJ1-6; 8 bases align to TRBD1. V was pared by 6 bases and J by 6 bases, with 7 bases of the junction left unmatched. Germline-derived CDR1 and CDR2 are MDHEN and SYDVKM. The CDR3 runs to 15 residues. This CDR3 is CASRPRDRINSPLHF. The CDR3 DNA follows: TGTGCCAGCAGACCTCGGGACAGGATTAATTCACCCCTCCACTTT.

The chain links TRBV15 to TRBJ2-1; D not certain. The V end was cut by 10 bases, the J end by 0 bases, with 13 bases between. Germline V gene sequence: CDR1 LNHNV, CDR2 YYDKDF (reference sequence). This CDR3 contains 14 residues. CDR3 residues: CAIQRGSSYNEQFF. DNA of the CDR3: TGTGCCATCCAGCGCGGAAGCTCCTACAATGAGCAGTTCTTC.

V gene TRBV19 combines with J gene TRBJ1-1; D remains unclear. CDR3 size: 16 residues. V was cut by 5 bases and J by 2 bases, with 18 bases left in between. Germline values: CDR1 LNHDA, CDR2 SQIVND (reference sequence). CDR3 sequence: CASSPRALGHNTEAFF. The CDR3 DNA reads as TGTGCCAGTAGTCCCCGGGCCTTAGGCCACAACACTGAAGCTTTCTTT. Looking up the rest from reference TRBV19 and TRBJ1-1 gives the full variable domain: DGGITQSPKYLFRKEGQNVTLSCEQNLNHDAMYWYRQDPGQGLRLIYYSQIVNDFQKGDIAEGYSVSREKKESFPLTVTSAQKNPTAFYLCASSPRALGHNTEAFFGQGTRLTVV.

The chain couples TRBV19 to TRBJ1-5; 8 bases are a match to TRBD1. Trimming took 5 bases from V and 7 from J; bases not matched to a gene: 7. CDR3 length equals 14 residues. CDR1 and CDR2 (germline): LNHDA, SQIVND (reference sequence). The CDR3 here is CASSAGQGWQPQHF. The CDR3 nucleotides are TGTGCCAGTAGTGCCGGACAGGGTTGGCAGCCCCAGCATTTT.